These 12 T cell receptor beta chains originate from one sample sequenced in a study of Ad26.COV2.S vaccination and SARS-CoV-2 variants. Using immunoSEQ multiplex PCR, the repertoire was profiled, and TCRdb retains in-frame clones only, with some absent. The data show about 500,000 clones, 80% to 90% seen once. Treatment here: around 19 received Ad26.COV2.S at low or high dose, single or two shots; a few received placebo; per-sample allocation not given. Sampling was performed 63 days after the first vaccine or placebo injection. The sequencing used peripheral blood, collected in a trial of Ad26.COV2.S vaccine versus placebo. The receptors come from a person between 18 and 60 years old who received the Ad26.COV2.S COVID-19 vaccine or a placebo.

The chain uses TRBV7-2 and TRBJ1-1, with a possible D match to TRBD1 (5 bases). CDR1 SGHTA and CDR2 FQGNSA come from the germline V gene. This CDR3 contains 17 residues. The V and J ends lost 5 bases and 1 base respectively, with 20 bases between them. CDR3 bases: TGTGCCAGCAGCCTCTATATCCCGACAGACCAGAACACTGAAGCTTTCTTT. Translating it yields CASSLYIPTDQNTEAFF.

This sequence joins TRBV28 and TRBJ2-1; the match to TRBD2 covers 15 bases. This CDR3 comprises 15 residues. V lost 6 bases and J lost 7; bases outside the gene matches: 4. Germline V gives CDR1 MDHEN, CDR2 SYDVKM. As DNA, the CDR3 is TGTGCCAGCAGCTCCGGGACTAGCGGGAGGAATGAGCAGTTCTTC. This sequence encodes CASSSGTSGRNEQFF.

This chain uses TRBV2 with TRBJ1-4; D is ambiguous. Germline V lookup: CDR1 SNHLY, CDR2 FYNNEI. V lost 6 bases to trimming and J lost 8 bases, with 7 bases between them. CDR3 length: 11 residues. CDR3 coding DNA: TGTGCCAGCAGACTTAAGGAAAAACTGTTTTTT. Translating it yields CASRLKEKLFF.

The chain links TRBV18 to TRBJ1-2, with D perhaps matching TRBD1 (6 bases). The CDR3 has 13 residues. Trimming took off 3 bases at V and 6 bases at J, with 11 bases between the two ends. Per the germline V gene, CDR1 is KGHSH and CDR2 is LQKENI. DNA for the CDR3: TGTGCCAGCTCACCGGGACACGCGGATGGCTACACCTTC. It is translated as CASSPGHADGYTF.

The V and J genes are TRBV5-6 and TRBJ1-4, with 9 positions matching TRBD1. V shed 0 bases and J 8 bases; nucleotides not matched to a gene: 8. Germline-derived CDR1 and CDR2 are SGHDT and YYEEEE. CDR3 length: 16 residues. CDR3 region: CASSLDVGQGREKLFF. CDR3 DNA sequence: TGTGCCAGCAGCTTGGATGTGGGACAGGGTCGCGAAAAACTGTTTTTT.

This chain joins TRBV9 and TRBJ2-2, with TRBD2 as a possible D gene (6 bases). V lost 6 bases, J lost 6 bases, and 15 bases lay in between. Germline values: CDR1 SGDLS, CDR2 YYNGEE. The CDR3 spans 14 residues. The CDR3 spells CASNVVGEAGELFF. The CDR3 DNA follows: TGTGCCAGCAACGTGGTCGGGGAGGCCGGGGAGCTGTTTTTT.

The chain couples TRBV5-1 to TRBJ2-5; 11 nucleotides line up with TRBD2. With 0 bases clipped from V and 1 base from J, the junction kept 8 bases outside the gene matches. The CDR3 consists of 18 residues. Germline CDR1 reads SGHRS; CDR2 reads YFSETQ. The CDR3 spells CASSLAGASGRFQETQYF. CDR3 bases: TGCGCCAGCAGCTTGGCCGGGGCTAGCGGGAGGTTCCAAGAGACCCAGTACTTC.

The chain employs TRBV5-1 and TRBJ1-4, with D possibly TRBD1 on 5 matching bases. Per the germline V gene, CDR1 is SGHRS and CDR2 is YFSETQ. This CDR3 is built from 15 residues. The V end was cut by 2 bases, the J end by 8 bases, with 16 bases between. CDR3: CASSFGTHVGEKLFF. The CDR3 DNA is TGCGCCAGCAGCTTCGGGACCCACGTAGGAGAAAAACTGTTTTTT.

The rearrangement joins TRBV6-6 to TRBJ2-7; D is perhaps TRBD1 (5 bases). With 2 bases removed from V and 0 bases from J, the gap between germline ends came to 8 bases. The germline CDR1 and CDR2 sequences are MNHNY and SVGAGI (reference sequence). The CDR3 covers 14 residues. This chain's CDR3 is CASSYTGRSYEQYF. DNA for the CDR3: TGTGCCAGCAGTTACACAGGCCGCTCCTACGAGCAGTACTTC.

On this clone: Other DNA sequences of this sample code for an identical CDR3. The rearrangement joins TRBV12-3 or TRBV12-4 to TRBJ1-4; a weak D match, TRBD1 (5 bases). The V gene lost 3 bases and the J gene lost 7 bases, with 6 bases spanning the gap. This CDR3 region has 12 residues. The CDR3 sequence is CASSLRGEKLFF. The CDR3 DNA follows: TGTGCCAGCAGTTTGAGGGGTGAAAAACTGTTTTTT.

This clone was counted only a few times. V is TRBV3-1 (or the pseudogene TRBV3-2) and J is TRBJ2-7, with 7 bases fitting TRBD1. The CDR3 is made up of 16 amino acids. Trimming at V came to 4 bases and at J to 3 bases, leaving 12 bases not matched to a gene. Germline CDR1 and CDR2: LGHDT and YNNKEL (reference sequence). The CDR3 reads CASSPGRGYGFYEQYF. The CDR3 bases are TGTGCCAGCAGCCCCGGCAGGGGGTATGGGTTCTACGAGCAGTACTTC.

This rearrangement joins TRBV9 to TRBJ2-3; D is perhaps TRBD2 (6 bases). The germline V gene has CDR1 SGDLS and CDR2 YYNGEE. V lost 0 bases and J 10 bases, leaving 12 bases between the germline ends. The length of the CDR3 is 13 residues. This CDR3 reads CASSVGVGEAQYF. The CDR3 DNA sequence: TGTGCCAGCAGCGTAGGAGTGGGGGAGGCGCAGTATTTT.